This record looks at one TCR beta chain sequence and its context. Its specificity is not known. At one boundary the junction diverges from the germline segment, which might be a read error. The sequence runs out 3 residues before the end of the CDR3; the remainder is reconstructed from the germline J gene. The data originate from a study of T cells in women clearing cervical HPV infection. From germline, CDR1 is LGHNA and CDR2 YNFKEQ. This CDR3 has 15 amino acids. Only in-frame clones appear in the TCRdb table, and some are missing; sequencing was by immunoSEQ multiplex PCR. Reported are some 37,000 clones; the ten largest clones contain 3.7%. Study results and limitations: Richness differences could reflect unmeasured T-cell content per sample.

The TCR originated in a woman aged 18 to 75 with a cervical HPV16 infection that either progressed to CIN3+ or cleared (not recorded which). The sequenced sample was blood buffy coat. V gene TRBV4-2 combines with J gene TRBJ2-3; no clear D gene. CDR3: CASSQELRGTDTQYF. The CDR3 bases that were read are TGCGCCAGCAGCCAAGAGCTACGGGGCACAGATACG.